What follows are 14 T cell receptor beta chains derived from one specimen sequenced in a study of cytomegalovirus exposure and HLA in healthy donors. The assay was immunoSEQ multiplex PCR, and TCRdb's table has in-frame clones only and misses some. In the table there are 59,000 or so clones, 89% of which are singletons. The sequencing sample was made of PBMCs. The source of these receptors is a woman under 30 in good health and CMV-seronegative.

The chain combines TRBV7-2 with TRBJ2-7, with D unclear. Germline CDR1 SGHTA, CDR2 FQGNSA. The V gene lost 2 bases and the J gene lost 4 bases, with 6 bases spanning the gap. The CDR3 extends over 12 amino acids. CDR3 sequence reads: CASSLSFYEQYF. In nucleotides, the CDR3 is TGTGCCAGCAGCTTAAGCTTTTACGAGCAGTACTTC.

This rearrangement joins TRBV28 to TRBJ1-4, with TRBD1 matching over 7 bases. Losses at the gene ends were 3 bases for V and 5 bases for J; bases not matched to a gene: 12. The CDR3 length is 17 residues. CDR1 MDHEN and CDR2 SYDVKM come from the germline V gene. Written as DNA, the CDR3 is TGTGCCAGCAGTTTTGATCCTAAGGGACAGCACAATGAAAAACTGTTTTTT. This translates into CASSFDPKGQHNEKLFF.

The V call is TRBV7-8, the J call TRBJ1-4, with 8 bases matching TRBD1. Trimming cost V 5 bases and J 4 bases; bases outside gene matches: 6. The germline V gene encodes CDR1 SGHVS and CDR2 FQNEAQ. This CDR3 is 15 amino acids long. The DNA for the CDR3 is TGTGCCAGCAGCCCCGGGACAGGAATTAATGAAAAACTGTTTTTT. Its translation is CASSPGTGINEKLFF.

The rearrangement uses TRBV28 and TRBJ2-3; 8 bases match TRBD2. Germline V lookup: CDR1 MDHEN, CDR2 SYDVKM. There are 15 residues in the CDR3. Trimming at V came to 4 bases and at J to 4 bases, leaving 7 bases not matched to a gene. CDR3 nucleotide sequence: TGTGCCAGCAGTTCCCCAGCGGGAGTCTCAGATACGCAGTATTTT. This sequence encodes CASSSPAGVSDTQYF.

This rearrangement joins TRBV19 to TRBJ1-5; possible D gene TRBD1, 6 bases. Germline CDR1 is LNHDA and CDR2 is SQIVND (reference sequence). CDR3 length: 15 amino acids. The V end was cut by 6 bases, the J end by 1 base, with 13 bases between. The CDR3 region has the DNA TGTGCCAGTAGCAGTACAGGGATGAGCAATCAGCCCCAGCATTTT. This gives the protein CASSSTGMSNQPQHF. Full variable domain (outside the CDR3, taken from reference TRBV19 and TRBJ1-5): DGGITQSPKYLFRKEGQNVTLSCEQNLNHDAMYWYRQDPGQGLRLIYYSQIVNDFQKGDIAEGYSVSREKKESFPLTVTSAQKNPTAFYLCASSSTGMSNQPQHFGDGTRLSIL.

This rearrangement joins TRBV7-2 to TRBJ2-1; no definite D call. Germline CDR1 and CDR2: SGHTA and FQGNSA. Trimming cost V 1 base and J 8 bases, with 6 bases left between them. This CDR3 has 12 amino acids. CDR3 DNA: TGTGCCAGCAGCTTAGGCAGGCATGAGCAGTTCTTC. It codes for CASSLGRHEQFF. Supplemented by reference TRBV7-2 and TRBJ2-1, the full variable domain reads GAGVSQSPSNKVTEKGKDVELRCDPISGHTALYWYRQSLGQGLEFLIYFQGNSAPDKSGLPSDRFSAERTGGSVSTLTIQRTQQEDSAVYLCASSLGRHEQFFGPGTRLTVL.

The chain links TRBV7-3 to TRBJ1-1, with TRBD1 matching over 12 bases. The CDR3 sequence is 17 residues long. The V and J ends lost 2 bases and 1 base, in that order; junction bases with no gene match: 5. Germline CDR1 and CDR2: SGHTA and FQGTGA. The CDR3 DNA sequence: TGTGCCAGCAGCTTAGTGGGGACAGGGGGCTGGAACACTGAAGCTTTCTTT. Its protein is CASSLVGTGGWNTEAFF.

This clone occurred a few times. The rearrangement uses TRBV6-5 and TRBJ1-1; D gene ambiguous. The CDR3 extends over 12 amino acids. Deletions cut 6 bases from V and 1 base from J, with 6 bases between. Germline V lookup: CDR1 MNHEY, CDR2 SVGAGI. CDR3 coding DNA: TGTGCCAGCAGGGCTGCGAACACTGAAGCTTTCTTT. Its translation is CASRAANTEAFF.

The chain employs TRBV9 and TRBJ2-7; 9 nucleotides agree with TRBD1. The J segment lost 3 bases and the V segment lost 4 bases, leaving 11 bases of the junction unmatched. The germline CDR1 and CDR2 sequences are SGDLS and YYNGEE. The CDR3 has 16 amino acids. The CDR3 sequence is CASSPPPDRGVYEQYF. For the CDR3, the DNA is TGTGCCAGCAGCCCACCTCCGGACAGGGGTGTCTACGAGCAGTACTTC. The whole variable domain, remainder taken from reference TRBV9 and TRBJ2-7, is DSGVTQTPKHLITATGQRVTLRCSPRSGDLSVYWYQQSLDQGLQFLIQYYNGEERAKGNILERFSAQQFPDLHSELNLSSLELGDSALYFCASSPPPDRGVYEQYFGPGTRLTVT.

The gene calls are TRBV9 and TRBJ1-1, with TRBD1 matching 8 bases. The CDR3 consists of 16 residues. Germline V gene lookup returns CDR1 SGDLS and CDR2 YYNGEE. Trimming cost V 3 bases and J 4 bases; bases outside gene matches: 11. For the CDR3, the DNA is TGTGCCAGCAGCGCACCCCCAGGGGGCGCGTCCACTGAAGCTTTCTTT. This encodes CASSAPPGGASTEAFF.

V and J are TRBV6-4 and TRBJ2-7; 12 bases line up with TRBD2. The CDR3 is 14 residues long. V trimming: 10 bases; J trimming: 2 bases; junction bases outside the gene matches: 6. Germline V gene lookup returns CDR1 MRHNA and CDR2 SNTAGT. CDR3 DNA: TGTGCCATGCAAAGGACTAGCGGGGCCTACGAGCAGTACTTC. This encodes CAMQRTSGAYEQYF.

The chain combines TRBV19 with TRBJ1-4; TRBD1 aligns across 9 bases. CDR1 is LNHDA, CDR2 SQIVND, per germline (reference sequence). The CDR3 runs 14 residues. Losses at the gene ends were 7 bases for V and 7 bases for J; bases not matched to a gene: 7. For the CDR3, the DNA is TGTGCCAGTACCGCGGACAGGGGTTTTGAAAAACTGTTTTTT. Amino acids: CASTADRGFEKLFF.

The chain links TRBV5-1 to TRBJ2-1; TRBD1 matches 9 bases. Per germline, CDR1 SGHRS and CDR2 YFSETQ. The CDR3 contains 15 residues. V shed 2 bases, J shed 4 bases, and the junction held 4 bases outside the gene matches. The CDR3 sequence is CASSFGQGNYNEQFF. The CDR3 bases are TGCGCCAGCAGCTTCGGACAGGGGAATTACAATGAGCAGTTCTTC.

The chain has TRBV5-1 and TRBJ2-3; a weak D match, TRBD2 (6 bases). Germline V CDR1 and CDR2: SGHRS, YFSETQ. There are 15 residues in the CDR3. Trimming took 0 bases from V and 9 from J, leaving 17 bases between them. CDR3 nucleotide sequence: TGCGCCAGCAGCTTGGGGGGCCCGCGGAGGGCGACGCAGTATTTT. Amino acids: CASSLGGPRRATQYF.